This passage covers 17 T cell receptor beta chains from one sample sequenced in a study of breast tumors, draining lymph nodes, adjacent tissues. MiXCR was run by TCRdb on the multiplex PCR reads, yielding one entry per CDR3 protein. Among 26,000 or so distinct CDR3 sequences listed, roughly a quarter were seen once. Sequencing was done on a sample of breast tumor tissue. Receptors originate from a female donor with breast cancer. Some clones in this sample may be carry-over from other donors' samples.

The chain's CDR3 is CASSSEGNYGYTF. The CDR3 nucleotides are TGTGCCAGCAGTTCCGAGGGGAACTATGGCTACACCTTC. This chain connects TRBV27 to TRBJ1-2; D perhaps matches TRBD1 (5 bases). The germline CDR1 and CDR2 sequences are MNHEY and SMNVEV (reference sequence). V was cut by 4 bases and J by 2 bases, with 8 bases left in between. CDR3 length: 13 amino acids.

This clonotype has ten or more counts. The rearrangement links TRBV10-2 to TRBJ1-2; D remains unclear. V lost 5 bases and J lost 0, with 13 bases in between. Germline CDR1 and CDR2: WSHSY and SAAADI. The CDR3 runs to 15 residues. DNA for the CDR3: TGCGCCAGCAGTCCCCGGCTCCGGGCTAACTATGGCTACACCTTC. Amino acids: CASSPRLRANYGYTF.

Ten or more counts support this clonotype. The chain is built from TRBV7-8 and TRBJ1-2, with D maybe TRBD1 (5 bases). V was cut by 1 base and J by 8 bases, with 17 bases left in between. Germline CDR1 reads SGHVS; CDR2 reads FQNEAQ. The CDR3 has 15 residues. Written as DNA, the CDR3 is TGTGCCAGCAGCTTAGGAGGGGATGGGGGAGAGGGCTACACCTTC. Protein sequence: CASSLGGDGGEGYTF. The variable domain in full, completed from reference TRBV7-8 and TRBJ1-2, reads GAGVSQSPRYKVAKRGQDVALRCDPISGHVSLFWYQQALGQGPEFLTYFQNEAQLDKSGLPSDRFFAERPEGSVSTLKIQRTQQEDSAVYLCASSLGGDGGEGYTFGSGTRLTVV.

This clonotype is deemed medium-sized (0.01 to 0.1%). The chain couples TRBV20-1 to TRBJ2-7, with D perhaps matching TRBD1 (5 bases). The CDR3 has 13 residues. V shed 2 bases and J shed 2 bases, with 10 bases lying between them. The V gene's germline CDR1 is DFQATT and CDR2 SNEGSKA (reference sequence). The CDR3 region has the DNA TGCAGTGCTAGAAGTCAGGGTACCTACGAGCAGTACTTC. This sequence encodes CSARSQGTYEQYF.

This clonotype was detected many times. The DNA of the CDR3 is TGTGCCTGGAGTATGACGGGGGAGACCCAGTACTTC. Its translation: CAWSMTGETQYF. The rearrangement uses TRBV30 and TRBJ2-5; D is perhaps TRBD2 (5 bases). V was trimmed by 2 bases and J by 5 bases, leaving 9 bases between them. The CDR3 covers 12 residues. Germline V CDR1 and CDR2: GTSNPN, SVGIG (reference sequence).

At least ten counts were recorded for this clonotype. The chain links TRBV7-9 to TRBJ1-2, with 8 bases lining up with TRBD1. The length of the CDR3 is 15 residues. Germline V gene sequence: CDR1 SEHNR, CDR2 FQNEAQ (reference sequence). Trimming took 5 bases from V and 1 from J; bases not matched to a gene: 6. The CDR3 protein is CASSGPGQVNYGYTF. As DNA, the CDR3 is TGTGCCAGCAGCGGCCCGGGACAGGTTAACTATGGCTACACCTTC.

This clonotype was recorded many times. The gene calls are TRBV5-1 and TRBJ2-7; 7 bases line up with TRBD2. Trimming took 0 bases from V and 2 from J; bases not matched to a gene: 2. The CDR3 sequence is 14 residues long. The germline V gene encodes CDR1 SGHRS and CDR2 YFSETQ. In DNA, the CDR3 is TGCGCCAGCAGCTTGGGACTAGCACCCTACGAGCAGTACTTC. It yields the protein CASSLGLAPYEQYF.

This clonotype was observed at least ten times. The V and J genes are TRBV9 and TRBJ2-7, with TRBD1 matching over 8 bases. Germline V gene lookup returns CDR1 SGDLS and CDR2 YYNGEE. This CDR3 contains 15 residues. V shed 3 bases and J 2 bases; nucleotides not matched to a gene: 7. CDR3 loop: CASSARQGTAYEQYF. CDR3 nucleotide sequence: TGTGCCAGCAGCGCCAGACAGGGGACGGCCTACGAGCAGTACTTC.

Regarding this clonotype: A much bigger clone sits one base away, suggesting this may be a read error. No conserved phenylalanine or tryptophan is present at the end of the CDR3, so a read error is the likely explanation. The chain couples TRBV28 to TRBJ1-2; D unresolved. There are 13 residues in the CDR3. Germline V gene sequence: CDR1 MDHEN, CDR2 SYDVKM. V was trimmed by 10 bases and J by 6 bases, leaving 18 bases between them. DNA for the CDR3: TGTGCCACCATAGTCCCGGGTAGTAATGGCTACACCTTA. It is translated as CATIVPGSNGYTL.

Notes on this clonotype: With a much larger clone just one base away, this may be a read error. The genes are TRBV28 and TRBJ2-7, with 8 positions matching TRBD2. Germline values: CDR1 MDHEN, CDR2 SYDVKM. Trimming at V came to 2 bases and at J to 7 bases, leaving 10 bases not matched to a gene. This CDR3 region has 15 residues. This CDR3 reads CASSLPPAGVGEQYF. The CDR3 DNA is TGTGCCAGCAGTTTACCCCCAGCGGGAGTAGGGGAGCAGTACTTC.

In its sample, this clonotype was seen many times. A much bigger clone sits one base away, suggesting this may be a read error. The chain is built from TRBV20-1 and TRBJ1-3; D is undetermined. V lost 4 bases and J 6 bases, leaving 19 bases between the germline ends. Germline lookup yields CDR1 DFQATT and CDR2 SNEGSKA (reference sequence). The CDR3 covers 15 residues. CDR3 residues: CSANRELGRANTIYF. The CDR3, as DNA: TGCAGTGCTAATCGTGAGCTTGGTCGAGCAAACACCATATATTTT.

There are many counts of this clonotype. The chain joins TRBV20-1 to TRBJ2-7, with 7 bases identical to TRBD1. Germline V lookup: CDR1 DFQATT, CDR2 SNEGSKA (reference sequence). This CDR3 comprises 15 residues. V gave up 6 bases and J gave up 5 bases; unmatched junction bases: 16. Here the CDR3 reads CSAPTGALGVDEQYF. The CDR3 DNA sequence: TGCAGTGCCCCCACAGGGGCTCTGGGCGTCGACGAGCAGTACTTC.

This clonotype was detected many times. The rearrangement joins TRBV28 to TRBJ2-7; D gene unclear. CDR3 length: 15 residues. Germline CDR1 MDHEN, CDR2 SYDVKM. Trimming stripped 2 bases from V and 9 bases from J, with 20 bases between. CDR3 DNA sequence: TGTGCCAGCAGTTTAGAGGTTGGGCCTTCCTTCAGGCAGTACTTC. As protein: CASSLEVGPSFRQYF.

This clonotype is judged medium-sized. The chain uses TRBV12-5 and TRBJ1-2; no firm D call. CDR1 and CDR2 from the germline V gene are LGHNT and FRNRAP. The CDR3 sequence is 12 residues long. V shed 6 bases and J shed 1 base, with 6 bases lying between them. Written as DNA, the CDR3 is TGTGCTAGTGGACAGAGTAACTATGGCTACACCTTC. Translating it yields CASGQSNYGYTF.

This clonotype appeared many times. The CDR3 bases are TGTGCCAGTAGTCTATTCTCAACCATCGGGACACAAGCGATAGATACGCAGTATTTT. As protein: CASSLFSTIGTQAIDTQYF. The rearrangement uses TRBV19 and TRBJ2-3; the D gene is possibly TRBD1 (6 bases). Trimming removed 5 bases from V and 5 bases from J, with 29 bases in between. Looked up from germline, CDR1 is LNHDA and CDR2 is SQIVND (reference sequence). The CDR3 extends over 19 amino acids.

Ten or more counts support this clonotype. The J gene is TRBJ2-3, the V gene TRBV6-5, with 7 bases matching TRBD1. This CDR3 is built from 15 residues. CDR1 is MNHEY and CDR2 is SVGAGI in the germline V gene. Germline trimming cut 3 bases from V and 5 bases from J; bases unmatched to any gene: 8. The CDR3 spells CASSYSAGGRDTQYF. CDR3 DNA sequence: TGTGCCAGCAGTTATTCGGCAGGGGGTAGAGATACGCAGTATTTT.

At least ten counts were recorded for this clonotype. The rearrangement uses TRBV4-1 and TRBJ2-7; D gene uncertain. The CDR3 covers 15 residues. Trimming stripped 1 base from V and 0 bases from J, with 10 bases between. Germline V lookup: CDR1 MGHRA, CDR2 YSYEKL. The CDR3 DNA follows: TGCGCCAGCAGCCAAGGGTACGGTAGCTCCTACGAGCAGTACTTC. Amino acid sequence: CASSQGYGSSYEQYF.